This passage covers 19 T cell receptor beta chains from one sample sequenced in a study of blood T cells in healthy people across ages. Next came a second PCR, run for about 7 to 12 cycles, which used a sample-barcoded 5' primer along with a J-beta primer mix. TCRdb redid the calling of the 5' RACE reads with MiXCR, one entry per CDR3 protein. Of under 950,000 distinct CDR3 sequences listed, 22% were seen once; the top ten hold around 21%. Sequencing was performed on blood. The receptors originated from a man aged 70-80 years in good health.

The sample holds a few counts of this clonotype. J is TRBJ2-1 and V is TRBV20-1; 8 bases match TRBD2. The CDR3 is 16 amino acids. The V and J ends lost 6 bases and 4 bases, in that order; junction bases with no gene match: 14. Germline CDR1 is DFQATT and CDR2 is SNEGSKA (reference sequence). The CDR3 loop is CSARIVAGKGYNEQFF. For the CDR3, the DNA is TGCAGTGCCCGTATCGTAGCGGGGAAGGGGTACAATGAGCAGTTCTTC.

The chain joins TRBV2 to TRBJ1-4; no clear D gene. V lost 4 bases and J lost 6, with 12 bases in between. Germline CDR1 is SNHLY and CDR2 is FYNNEI. CDR3 size: 14 residues. The CDR3 coding sequence is TGTGCCAGCAGTGCGAGGCGGGAGGATGAAAAACTGTTTTTT. It yields the protein CASSARREDEKLFF.

Ten or more counts support this clonotype. The V and J genes are TRBV7-8 and TRBJ1-4; D may be TRBD1 (5 bases). V shed 3 bases and J shed 4 bases, with 15 bases lying between them. Germline values: CDR1 SGHVS, CDR2 FQNEAQ. The CDR3 is made up of 16 amino acids. The CDR3 coding sequence is TGTGCCAGCAGCTTTCGATCGCGGGGGGGTAATGAAAAACTGTTTTTT. The encoded protein is CASSFRSRGGNEKLFF.

This chain links TRBV12-3 or TRBV12-4 with TRBJ1-4; D is undetermined. The CDR3 is 18 residues long. Trimming took off 5 bases at V and 4 bases at J, with 23 bases between the two ends. The CDR3 loop reads CASSQAPPVFRGNEKLFF. The CDR3 DNA sequence: TGTGCCAGCAGTCAGGCTCCCCCGGTATTTCGTGGTAATGAAAAACTGTTTTTT.

Concerning this clonotype: The junction does not match germline at one end; this may be a read error. The chain employs TRBV29-1 and TRBJ1-2; the match to TRBD1 covers 7 bases. This CDR3 contains 13 residues. The germline CDR1 and CDR2 sequences are SQVTM and ANQGSEA. CDR3 nucleotide sequence: TGCGGCGTTGAAGGGGACAGTAACTATGGCTACACCTTC. Translation: CGVEGDSNYGYTF.

The rearrangement links TRBV7-2 to TRBJ1-1; no reliable D call. Germline V gives CDR1 SGHTA, CDR2 FQGNSA. Deletions cut 0 bases from V and 1 base from J, with 6 bases between. The CDR3 is 14 amino acids. The CDR3 region has the DNA TGTGCCAGCAGCTTAGCCTCATGGAACACTGAAGCTTTCTTT. Translation: CASSLASWNTEAFF.

This clonotype was detected many times. V is TRBV4-1 and J is TRBJ2-7; possibly TRBD2 for D (5 bases). CDR3 length equals 14 residues. Germline CDR1 is MGHRA and CDR2 is YSYEKL. V lost 6 bases and J lost 2, with 14 bases in between. CDR3 residues: CASRTVEGAYEQYF. CDR3 DNA sequence: TGCGCCAGCAGAACGGTAGAGGGAGCCTACGAGCAGTACTTC.

The chain joins TRBV24-1 to TRBJ2-3; D is perhaps TRBD2 (5 bases). The CDR3 has 14 amino acids. Germline V gene lookup returns CDR1 KGHDR and CDR2 SFDVKD. Trimming removed 9 bases at V and 4 bases at J, with 16 bases between. The CDR3 sequence: CATSSPRAADTQYF. The CDR3 nucleotides read TGTGCCACCTCTAGCCCCCGGGCGGCAGATACGCAGTATTTT.

This clonotype has at least ten counts. The CDR3 nucleotides read TGTGCCAGCAGGCTTACGTCCGGAGGAGAGACCCAGTACTTC. Amino acid sequence: CASRLTSGGETQYF. The chain has TRBV28 and TRBJ2-5; a possible D gene is TRBD2 (5 bases). Looked up from germline, CDR1 is MDHEN and CDR2 is SYDVKM. The CDR3 contains 14 residues. Trimming removed 6 bases at V and 4 bases at J, with 15 bases between.

V usage is TRBV13 and J usage is TRBJ2-1; 11 bases are shared with TRBD2. Germline V gene data show CDR1 as PRHDT and CDR2 as FYEKMQ (reference sequence). The CDR3 consists of 17 residues. The V and J ends lost 7 bases and 0 bases, in that order; junction bases with no gene match: 8. The CDR3 DNA is TGTGCCAGCACCCCGACTAGCGGGATAAGCTCCTACAATGAGCAGTTCTTC. Encoded protein: CASTPTSGISSYNEQFF.

This clonotype showed up just a few times. This may stem from a read error, because a much larger clone lies one nucleotide away. V usage is TRBV11-3 and J usage is TRBJ2-1, with 7 bases aligning to TRBD2. The CDR3 covers 15 residues. CDR1 is SGHNT, CDR2 YENEEA, per germline. The CDR3 is CASSLGAGVGNERFF. DNA of the CDR3: TGTGCCAGCAGCTTAGGGGCGGGAGTCGGGAATGAGCGGTTCTTC.

J is TRBJ2-7 and V is TRBV20-1; TRBD1 matches 8 bases. Germline CDR1 and CDR2: DFQATT and SNEGSKA (reference sequence). This CDR3 is 12 amino acids long. V lost 4 bases, J lost 5 bases, and 4 bases stayed unmatched. CDR3 residues: CSAKGQGDEQYF. CDR3 DNA: TGCAGTGCTAAAGGACAGGGCGACGAGCAGTACTTC.

A few counts support this clonotype. The chain has TRBV12-3 or TRBV12-4 and TRBJ2-3; D is perhaps TRBD1 (6 bases). Trimming shortened V by 2 bases and J by 5 bases, and 14 bases separated the two germline ends. CDR3 size: 15 residues. The CDR3 is CASSLKQGVEDTQYF. The CDR3 DNA reads as TGTGCCAGCAGTTTAAAACAGGGAGTAGAAGATACGCAGTATTTT.

The table lists this clonotype with many counts. The chain carries TRBV12-3 or TRBV12-4 and TRBJ2-7; 9 nucleotides match TRBD1. The CDR3 contains 14 residues. Trimming took 2 bases from V and 6 from J; bases not matched to a gene: 5. The CDR3 nucleotides are TGTGCCAGCAGTTTAATGGGACAGGGAGGCGAGCAGTACTTC. It encodes CASSLMGQGGEQYF.

This clonotype was counted ten times or more. The rearrangement joins TRBV7-2 to TRBJ1-2; D gene unclear. The germline V gene encodes CDR1 SGHTA and CDR2 FQGNSA. The CDR3 length is 14 residues. Trimming shortened V by 5 bases and J by 5 bases, and 15 bases separated the two germline ends. CDR3 coding DNA: TGTGCCAGCAGCCCCCCCCGGGCCGCGTATGGCTACACCTTC. Translation: CASSPPRAAYGYTF.

The chain links TRBV3-1 to TRBJ1-1; D uncertain. The CDR3 is 18 residues long. Germline V gene sequence: CDR1 LGHDT, CDR2 YNNKEL (reference sequence). Trimming pared 4 bases from V and 2 bases from J, leaving 23 bases between. DNA of the CDR3: TGTGCCAGCAGCCCCTTGGCTCGTTTGGGTCGGGGTAACACTGAAGCTTTCTTT. Its protein product is CASSPLARLGRGNTEAFF.

The J gene is TRBJ2-2, the V gene TRBV5-1, with TRBD1 matching over 7 bases. CDR1 SGHRS and CDR2 YFSETQ come from the germline V gene. The J segment lost 4 bases and the V segment lost 4 bases, leaving 7 bases of the junction unmatched. The CDR3 covers 15 residues. The CDR3 here is CASSLDRAATGELFF. The CDR3 nucleotides read TGCGCCAGCAGCCTAGACAGGGCGGCCACCGGGGAGCTGTTTTTT.

As to this clonotype: The junction does not match germline at one end; this may be a read error. This rearrangement joins TRBV28 to TRBJ2-1; D gene ambiguous. Germline V gives CDR1 MDHEN, CDR2 SYDVKM. The CDR3 loop spans 13 amino acids. CDR3 protein: CATLTVSYNEQVF. The CDR3, as DNA: TGTGCCACCCTCACCGTGTCCTACAATGAGCAGGTCTTC. The variable domain in full, with the rest retrieved from reference TRBV28 and TRBJ2-1, is DVKVTQSSRYLVKRTGEKVFLECVQDMDHENMFWYRQDPGLGLRLIYFSYDVKMKEKGDIPEGYSVSREKKERFSLILESASTNQTSMYLCATLTVSYNEQVFGPGTRLTVL.

In this sample, this clonotype turned up a few times. The gene calls are TRBV18 and TRBJ2-1; the D is unclear. The J call may be wrong; the DNA end is better matched by TRBJ2-5. Germline V gene sequence: CDR1 KGHSH, CDR2 LQKENI. The CDR3 length is 14 residues. The CDR3 DNA follows: TGTGCCAGCTCACCACCGTTGACGGAAGAGACCCAGTACTTC. This codes for CASSPPLTEETQYF.